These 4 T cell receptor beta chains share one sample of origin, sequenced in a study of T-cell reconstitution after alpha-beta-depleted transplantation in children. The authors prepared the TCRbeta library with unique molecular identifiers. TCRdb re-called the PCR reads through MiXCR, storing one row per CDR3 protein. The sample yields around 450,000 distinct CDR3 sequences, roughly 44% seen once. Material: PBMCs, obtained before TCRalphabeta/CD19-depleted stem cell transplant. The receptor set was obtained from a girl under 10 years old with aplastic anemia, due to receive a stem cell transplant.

The CDR3 nucleotides are TGCAGCGTTGAACAGGGGATTATGGGCTACACCTTC. It specifies CSVEQGIMGYTF. The V call is TRBV29-1, the J call TRBJ1-2; D possibly corresponds to TRBD1 (6 bases). This CDR3 is 12 amino acids long. Germline CDR1 SQVTM, CDR2 ANQGSEA. Trimming left V 2 bases short and J 8 bases short, with 12 bases between.

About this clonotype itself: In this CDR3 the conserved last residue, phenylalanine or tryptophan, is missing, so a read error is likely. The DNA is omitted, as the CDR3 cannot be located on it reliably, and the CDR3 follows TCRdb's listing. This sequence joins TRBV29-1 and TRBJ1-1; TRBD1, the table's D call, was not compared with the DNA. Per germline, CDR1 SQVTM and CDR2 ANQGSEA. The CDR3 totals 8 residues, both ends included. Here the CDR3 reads CSVSGHFL.

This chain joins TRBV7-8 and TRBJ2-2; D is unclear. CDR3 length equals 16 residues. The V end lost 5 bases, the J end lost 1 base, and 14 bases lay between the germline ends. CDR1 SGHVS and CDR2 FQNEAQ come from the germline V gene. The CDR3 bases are TGTGCCAGCAGCCCGAAAGCCCGACGGAACACCGGGGAGCTGTTTTTT. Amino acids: CASSPKARRNTGELFF.

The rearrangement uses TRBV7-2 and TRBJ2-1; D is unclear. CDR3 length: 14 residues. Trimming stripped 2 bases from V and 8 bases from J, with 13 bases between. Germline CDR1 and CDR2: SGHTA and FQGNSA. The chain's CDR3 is CASSLNWGNHEQFF. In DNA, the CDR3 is TGTGCCAGCAGCTTAAACTGGGGAAACCATGAGCAGTTCTTC. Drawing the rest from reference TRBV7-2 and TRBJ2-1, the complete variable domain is GAGVSQSPSNKVTEKGKDVELRCDPISGHTALYWYRQSLGQGLEFLIYFQGNSAPDKSGLPSDRFSAERTGGSVSTLTIQRTQQEDSAVYLCASSLNWGNHEQFFGPGTRLTVL.